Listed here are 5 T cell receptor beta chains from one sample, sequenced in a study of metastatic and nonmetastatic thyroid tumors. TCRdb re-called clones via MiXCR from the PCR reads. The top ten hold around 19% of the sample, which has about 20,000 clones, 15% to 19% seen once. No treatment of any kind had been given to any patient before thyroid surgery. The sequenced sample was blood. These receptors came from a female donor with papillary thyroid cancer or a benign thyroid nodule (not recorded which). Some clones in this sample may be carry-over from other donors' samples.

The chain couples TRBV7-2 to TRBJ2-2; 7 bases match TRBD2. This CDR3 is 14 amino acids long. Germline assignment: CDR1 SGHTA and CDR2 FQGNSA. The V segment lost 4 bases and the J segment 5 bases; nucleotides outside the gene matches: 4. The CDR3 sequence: CASSSARGTGELFF. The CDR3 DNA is TGTGCCAGCAGCTCGGCGCGGGGGACCGGGGAGCTGTTTTTT.

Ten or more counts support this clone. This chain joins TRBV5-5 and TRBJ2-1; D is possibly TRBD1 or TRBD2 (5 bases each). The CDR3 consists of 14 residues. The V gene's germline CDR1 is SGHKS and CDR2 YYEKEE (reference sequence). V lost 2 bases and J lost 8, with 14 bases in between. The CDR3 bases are TGTGCCAGCAGCTTCCGGGACCCCCGGGATGAGCAGTTCTTC. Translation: CASSFRDPRDEQFF.

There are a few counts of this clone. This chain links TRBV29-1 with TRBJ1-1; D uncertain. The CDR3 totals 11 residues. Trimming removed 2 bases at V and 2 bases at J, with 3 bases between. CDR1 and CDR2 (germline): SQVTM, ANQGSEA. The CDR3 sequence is CSVEINTEAFF. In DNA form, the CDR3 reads TGCAGCGTTGAAATTAACACTGAAGCTTTCTTT.

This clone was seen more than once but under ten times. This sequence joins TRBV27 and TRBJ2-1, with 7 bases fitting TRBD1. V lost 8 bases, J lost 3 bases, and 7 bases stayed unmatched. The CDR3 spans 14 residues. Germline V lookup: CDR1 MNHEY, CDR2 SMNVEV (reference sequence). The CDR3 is CASVGTVGYNEQFF. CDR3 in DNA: TGTGCCAGCGTCGGGACAGTGGGCTACAATGAGCAGTTCTTC.

The CDR3 DNA reads as TGTGCCAGCAGCTTACAAGACTCCTACGAGCAGTACTTC. This codes for CASSLQDSYEQYF. The chain links TRBV7-9 to TRBJ2-7; D is unclear. Germline CDR1 reads SEHNR; CDR2 reads FQNEAQ (reference sequence). The germline V and J ends were trimmed by 2 bases and 0 bases, with 5 bases remaining between them. The CDR3 spans 13 residues.